This TCR beta chain was retrieved from a study of blood T cell repertoires in COVID-19. The CDR3 sequence is 11 residues long. V lost 7 bases to trimming and J lost 8 bases, with 11 bases between them. Germline CDR1 LNHDA, CDR2 SQIVND (reference sequence). Using immunoSEQ multiplex PCR, the repertoire was profiled, and TCRdb retains in-frame clones only, with some absent. The profile shows some 200,000 clones, roughly 90% of them singletons. This receptor was taken from a woman aged 18 to 35 who had recovered from COVID-19. The sample consisted of PBMCs or T cells enriched from blood (not recorded which). The chain combines TRBV19 with TRBJ1-1, with D hard to call. The CDR3 DNA follows: TGTGCCAGTACCTCACCTAGGGAAGCTTTCTTT. Protein product: CASTSPREAFF.